The 19 T cell receptor beta chains listed next were all sequenced from one sample in a study of T cells in Graves' hyperthyroidism and ophthalmopathy (dated by TCRdb to the late 2010s). Libraries were constructed by multiplex PCR. These reads were obtained on an Illumina HiSeq 2000. TCR beta CDR3 regions were amplified from RNA transcripts. For the first round of RT-PCR on the TCR CDR3, the HTBI primer set was used together with the Qiagen OneStep RT-PCR kit. TCRdb passed the public sequencing reads through fastp at Q25 and MiXCR, retaining productive beta sequences. A single entry per CDR3 protein holds the most common genes and DNA from its merged rows. The sample records around 280,000 distinct CDR3 sequences, roughly an eighth of which are singletons. The ten largest account for 6.5% to 10% of the sample. The sequenced material came from blood. The receptor set was obtained from a woman in her 40s with Graves' hyperthyroidism.

This clonotype came up many times. The V call is TRBV5-1, the J call TRBJ1-2; TRBD1 matches 7 bases. The trim removed 0 bases at V and 4 bases at J, leaving 3 bases unmatched. Germline V gives CDR1 SGHRS, CDR2 YFSETQ. The CDR3 runs to 14 residues. The CDR3 region is CASSLGQGGYGYTF. The CDR3 coding sequence is TGCGCCAGCAGCTTGGGACAGGGAGGCTATGGCTACACCTTC.

This clonotype was recorded many times. The chain links TRBV7-3 to TRBJ2-5, with 9 bases identical to TRBD2. Germline V gene sequence: CDR1 SGHTA, CDR2 FQGTGA. V lost 1 base and J lost 1; bases outside the gene matches: 4. CDR3 length: 16 residues. CDR3 sequence: CASSLKLAGTQETQYF. The CDR3 DNA reads TGTGCCAGCAGCTTAAAGCTAGCGGGGACCCAAGAGACCCAGTACTTC.

The chain combines TRBV24-1 with TRBJ1-5; possible D gene TRBD1, 5 bases. The CDR3 contains 15 residues. V was clipped by 4 bases and J by 7 bases, with 16 bases between them. Germline V gives CDR1 KGHDR, CDR2 SFDVKD. The CDR3 spells CATSESKGSGQPQHF. The CDR3 DNA sequence: TGTGCCACCAGTGAATCCAAGGGGAGTGGACAGCCCCAGCATTTT.

This clonotype was seen repeatedly, ten times or more. This chain links TRBV6-1 with TRBJ2-1; tentative D call: TRBD1 (6 bases). CDR1 and CDR2 (germline): MNHNS, SASEGT. Trimming took 6 bases from V and 2 from J, leaving 11 bases between them. This CDR3 is built from 14 residues. This chain's CDR3 is CASRSGAPYNEQFF. The DNA of the CDR3 is TGTGCCAGCAGGTCAGGGGCCCCCTACAATGAGCAGTTCTTC.

The chain uses TRBV20-1 and TRBJ2-5; 8 nucleotides align to TRBD2. Per the germline V gene, CDR1 is DFQATT and CDR2 is SNEGSKA (reference sequence). The CDR3 extends over 14 amino acids. With V trimmed by 1 base and J by 1 base, 2 bases remained unmatched. CDR3 nucleotide sequence: TGCAGTGCTAGAGGCGGGACTAGCCAAGAGACCCAGTACTTC. This encodes CSARGGTSQETQYF.

This clonotype occurred many times. V gene TRBV20-1 combines with J gene TRBJ2-7; TRBD2 matches at 10 bases. The length of the CDR3 is 16 residues. The V segment lost 3 bases and the J segment 1 base; nucleotides outside the gene matches: 9. Germline values: CDR1 DFQATT, CDR2 SNEGSKA (reference sequence). The CDR3 loop reads CSASGGSGRFSYEQYF. For the CDR3, the DNA is TGCAGTGCTAGTGGTGGTAGCGGGAGGTTTTCCTACGAGCAGTACTTC.

This clonotype showed up many times. This chain links TRBV27 with TRBJ1-6; TRBD1 matches 9 bases. V lost 3 bases and J lost 8; bases outside the gene matches: 2. This CDR3 comprises 14 residues. Germline V gene lookup returns CDR1 MNHEY and CDR2 SMNVEV (reference sequence). This CDR3 reads CASSLDRGYSPLHF. The CDR3 bases are TGTGCCAGCAGTTTGGACAGGGGTTATTCACCCCTCCACTTT.

This clonotype was observed many times. J is TRBJ1-1 and V is TRBV6-1, with a weak D call TRBD1 (5 bases). Germline CDR1 and CDR2: MNHNS and SASEGT. The CDR3 length is 13 residues. Trimming took off 0 bases at V and 8 bases at J, with 10 bases between the two ends. CDR3 in amino acids: CASSEARGAEAFF. The DNA of the CDR3 is TGTGCCAGCAGTGAAGCTAGGGGAGCCGAAGCTTTCTTT.

This clonotype was observed many times. The V gene is TRBV20-1, the J gene TRBJ2-1; 11 bases agree with TRBD2. The germline gives CDR1 DFQATT, CDR2 SNEGSKA (reference sequence). V dropped 5 bases and J dropped 4; count of bases not matched to a gene: 13. The CDR3 sequence is 17 residues long. The CDR3 region has the DNA TGCAGTGCTCACACTAGCGGGAGTATATATAGGTACAATGAGCAGTTCTTC. It translates to CSAHTSGSIYRYNEQFF.

In its sample, this clonotype was seen many times. The gene calls are TRBV28 and TRBJ1-2; tentatively, D is TRBD1 (5 bases). V dropped 7 bases and J dropped 9 bases, with 18 bases sitting between them. CDR1 and CDR2 from the germline V gene are MDHEN and SYDVKM. CDR3 length: 13 amino acids. CDR3 loop: CASTLSEGNSYTF. CDR3 coding DNA: TGTGCCAGCACCCTTTCGGAGGGGAATAGCTACACCTTC.

At least ten counts were recorded for this clonotype. The V gene is TRBV7-9, the J gene TRBJ1-1; 7 nucleotides line up with TRBD1. This CDR3 is built from 17 residues. CDR1 and CDR2 (germline): SEHNR, FQNEAQ (reference sequence). V gave up 1 base and J gave up 5 bases; unmatched junction bases: 13. The chain's CDR3 is CASSLEGGPTGVTEAFF. CDR3 sequence (DNA): TGTGCCAGCAGCTTAGAGGGGGGCCCAACAGGGGTGACTGAAGCTTTCTTT.

The sample holds many counts of this clonotype. The chain joins TRBV28 to TRBJ2-1, with TRBD2 matching over 9 bases. Germline-derived CDR1 and CDR2 are MDHEN and SYDVKM. J gave up 10 bases and V 3 bases, and 25 bases lay outside the gene matches. The CDR3 totals 20 residues. DNA for the CDR3: TGTGCCAGCAGTTTCCTCCCGGGCCGGAAAGCGGGAGGCCGGAGCGGAGAGCAGTTCTTC. Its protein is CASSFLPGRKAGGRSGEQFF.

This clonotype appeared many times. The chain links TRBV7-8 to TRBJ2-1; 7 bases match TRBD2. Germline assignment: CDR1 SGHVS and CDR2 FQNEAQ. The CDR3 is 18 amino acids. The V segment lost 0 bases and the J segment 8 bases; nucleotides outside the gene matches: 16. For the CDR3, the DNA is TGTGCCAGCAGCTTAGCGAGGTATGGCGGGAGATTCGGCGATGAGCAGTTCTTC. Translated: CASSLARYGGRFGDEQFF.

The chain employs TRBV5-1 and TRBJ2-5; TRBD1 agrees at 8 bases. The CDR3 consists of 14 residues. The ends lost 5 bases at V and 1 base at J; junction bases unmatched: 4. CDR1 is SGHRS, CDR2 YFSETQ, per germline. The CDR3 region has the DNA TGCGCCAGCAGAACAGGGGGTCTCCAAGAGACCCAGTACTTC. This codes for CASRTGGLQETQYF.

In its sample, this clonotype was seen a few times. The gene calls are TRBV15 and TRBJ2-5; D remains ambiguous. V gave up 0 bases and J gave up 5 bases, with 7 bases separating them. This CDR3 is built from 13 residues. Germline CDR1 reads LNHNV; CDR2 reads YYDKDF (reference sequence). The CDR3 coding sequence is TGTGCCACCAGCAGAGATTTTAGGGAGACCCAGTACTTC. Residues: CATSRDFRETQYF.

Only a few counts were recorded for this clonotype. The genes are TRBV29-1 and TRBJ2-7; TRBD2 matches 13 bases. Germline V gene sequence: CDR1 SQVTM, CDR2 ANQGSEA. Trimming took 6 bases from V and 0 from J; bases not matched to a gene: 2. The CDR3 totals 14 residues. This CDR3 reads CSVRTSGGSYEQYF. CDR3 sequence (DNA): TGCAGCGTCCGGACTAGCGGGGGCTCCTACGAGCAGTACTTC.

The genes are TRBV18 and TRBJ2-5; perhaps TRBD1 as D (5 bases). CDR1 and CDR2 (germline): KGHSH, LQKENI. This CDR3 is 14 amino acids long. The V end was cut by 3 bases, the J end by 3 bases, with 11 bases between. In nucleotides, the CDR3 is TGTGCCAGCTCACCTGGGGCCAGGGAAGAGACCCAGTACTTC. Translated, it gives CASSPGAREETQYF. Full variable domain (remainder filled in from reference TRBV18 and TRBJ2-5): NAGVMQNPRHLVRRRGQEARLRCSPMKGHSHVYWYRQLPEEGLKFMVYLQKENIIDESGMPKERFSAEFPKEGPSILRIQQVVRGDSAAYFCASSPGAREETQYFGPGTRLLVL.

This clonotype appeared a few times. Given a much more abundant clone one base away, this may be a read error. DNA of the CDR3: TGTGCCAGCAACCTAGGAACGAACACTGAAGCTTTCTTT. Protein sequence: CASNLGTNTEAFF. The chain employs TRBV2 and TRBJ1-1, with unresolved D. This CDR3 region has 13 residues. The germline CDR1 and CDR2 sequences are SNHLY and FYNNEI. Trimming removed 7 bases from V and 1 base from J, with 10 bases in between.

In this sample, this clonotype turned up many times. J is TRBJ1-2 and V is TRBV5-5, with D possibly being TRBD1 (5 bases). This CDR3 has 14 residues. Looked up from germline, CDR1 is SGHKS and CDR2 is YYEKEE (reference sequence). V was trimmed by 0 bases and J by 2 bases, leaving 8 bases between them. The DNA of the CDR3 is TGTGCCAGCAGCTTGGTAGCAGGGAACTATGGCTACACCTTC. Protein sequence: CASSLVAGNYGYTF. The full variable domain, in which reference TRBV5-5 and TRBJ1-2 provide the parts outside the CDR3, is DAGVTQSPTHLIKTRGQQVTLRCSPISGHKSVSWYQQVLGQGPQFIFQYYEKEERGRGNFPDRFSARQFPNYSSELNVNALLLGDSALYLCASSLVAGNYGYTFGSGTRLTVV.